The next 29 T cell receptor beta chains were all read from a single sample in a study of shared clonotypes between healthy human individuals. Profiled with immunoSEQ multiplex PCR; TCRdb holds only in-frame clones, not every one. The sample includes roughly 500,000 clones, roughly 95% of them seen just once. The sequencing sample was made of naive CD4+ T cells sorted from blood. Subset defined: CD45RA+ positively selected. Receptors originate from a woman aged 25 to 39 in good health.

The chain recombines TRBV19 with TRBJ2-1; 12 positions match TRBD2. Germline CDR1 LNHDA, CDR2 SQIVND (reference sequence). Trimming at V came to 5 bases and at J to 5 bases, leaving 13 bases not matched to a gene. The CDR3 runs to 18 residues. For the CDR3, the DNA is TGTGCCAGTAGTTCCAAAAAACGGACTAGCGGGGACCACAATGAGCAGTTCTTC. It encodes CASSSKKRTSGDHNEQFF.

This clone is a singleton in its sample. J is TRBJ2-7 and V is TRBV29-1; 11 nucleotides align to TRBD2. In germline, CDR1 is SQVTM, CDR2 ANQGSEA. The CDR3 is 12 amino acids. Germline trimming cut 7 bases from V and 3 bases from J; bases unmatched to any gene: 2. The CDR3 region has the DNA TGCAGCGGTCTAGCGGGAGGCTACGAGCAGTACTTC. Translated, it gives CSGLAGGYEQYF.

V usage is TRBV6-5 and J usage is TRBJ2-7; TRBD2 matches at 13 bases. The germline V gene encodes CDR1 MNHEY and CDR2 SVGAGI. The V and J ends lost 4 bases and 4 bases, in that order; junction bases with no gene match: 7. The CDR3 runs to 16 residues. For the CDR3, the DNA is TGTGCCAGCAGTTTCCGGACTAGCGGGAGTGAATACGAGCAGTACTTC. This sequence encodes CASSFRTSGSEYEQYF.

The rearrangement joins TRBV28 to TRBJ2-7; D is unresolved. The CDR3 is made up of 14 amino acids. Trimming removed 6 bases at V and 4 bases at J, with 16 bases between. Per the germline V gene, CDR1 is MDHEN and CDR2 is SYDVKM. CDR3 nucleotides: TGTGCCAGCAGGACGACACCCGATACATACGAGCAGTACTTC. It translates to CASRTTPDTYEQYF.

This sequence joins TRBV29-1 and TRBJ2-3, with 12 bases that match TRBD2. The germline CDR1 and CDR2 sequences are SQVTM and ANQGSEA. The CDR3 runs to 16 residues. J was trimmed by 3 bases and V by 5 bases; bases with no gene match: 9. CDR3 DNA sequence: TGCAGCGTTACCAGACTAGCGGGGGCTGGGACAGATACGCAGTATTTT. Amino acids: CSVTRLAGAGTDTQYF.

J is TRBJ2-7 and V is TRBV27; TRBD2 matches at 13 bases. The germline V gene encodes CDR1 MNHEY and CDR2 SMNVEV (reference sequence). The V gene end was trimmed by 6 bases and the J gene end by 4 bases; junction bases not matched to a gene: 0. CDR3 size: 13 residues. CDR3 DNA sequence: TGTGCCAGCAGGACTAGCGGGAGGTACGAGCAGTACTTC. Translated, it gives CASRTSGRYEQYF.

The chain links TRBV5-1 to TRBJ2-1; 14 bases agree with TRBD2. Trimming cost V 4 bases and J 8 bases; bases outside gene matches: 8. Germline loops: CDR1 SGHRS, CDR2 YFSETQ. The CDR3 runs 16 residues. In DNA form, the CDR3 reads TGCGCCAGCAGCCCCGGACTAGCGGGGGGTTGGGATGAGCAGTTCTTC. Translation gives CASSPGLAGGWDEQFF.

In its sample, this clone was seen once. J is TRBJ2-7 and V is TRBV5-1; 11 bases map to TRBD2. The CDR3 runs 15 residues. The germline CDR1 and CDR2 sequences are SGHRS and YFSETQ. With V trimmed by 2 bases and J by 6 bases, 7 bases remained unmatched. CDR3 protein: CASSLATSGSGEQYF. Here the CDR3 DNA reads TGCGCCAGCAGCTTAGCCACTAGCGGGAGTGGCGAGCAGTACTTC.

The genes are TRBV11-3 and TRBJ2-1; 9 bases agree with TRBD2. The germline V gene has CDR1 SGHNT and CDR2 YENEEA. V gave up 4 bases and J gave up 10 bases; unmatched junction bases: 8. CDR3 length: 14 amino acids. The CDR3 loop is CASSSTSSGDEQFF. The CDR3 nucleotides are TGTGCCAGCAGCTCTACTTCTAGCGGGGACGAGCAGTTCTTC.

This clone was recorded once. The genes are TRBV9 and TRBJ2-3; 7 nucleotides line up with TRBD2. Losses at the gene ends were 0 bases for V and 3 bases for J; bases not matched to a gene: 4. Per germline, CDR1 SGDLS and CDR2 YYNGEE. CDR3 length equals 15 residues. The CDR3 nucleotides read TGTGCCAGCAGCGTAGCGGGAGGTTTGACAGATACGCAGTATTTT. Protein product: CASSVAGGLTDTQYF.

The CDR3 reads CASSPQGVDTGELFF. The CDR3 DNA reads as TGTGCCAGCTCACCACAGGGGGTTGACACCGGGGAGCTGTTTTTT. This chain joins TRBV18 and TRBJ2-2; possible D gene TRBD1, 6 bases. The V and J ends lost 1 base and 3 bases respectively, with 9 bases between them. Germline CDR1 reads KGHSH; CDR2 reads LQKENI. The CDR3 is made up of 15 amino acids.

The chain recombines TRBV5-1 with TRBJ1-2; 8 bases map to TRBD1. With V trimmed by 4 bases and J by 8 bases, 10 bases remained unmatched. This CDR3 comprises 14 residues. Germline CDR1 is SGHRS and CDR2 is YFSETQ. The CDR3 here is CASSTRGHQGGYTF. DNA of the CDR3: TGCGCCAGCAGCACCAGGGGGCATCAAGGAGGCTACACCTTC.

The chain couples TRBV28 to TRBJ1-2, with a possible D match to TRBD1 (5 bases). Germline CDR1 MDHEN, CDR2 SYDVKM. The CDR3 contains 15 residues. V was cut by 5 bases and J by 1 base, with 14 bases left in between. CDR3 loop: CASSTGDGNNYGYTF. The CDR3 nucleotides are TGTGCCAGCAGTACGGGGGACGGTAATAACTATGGCTACACCTTC.

This clone has just one count. The chain recombines TRBV19 with TRBJ1-2, with D unresolved. The germline V gene has CDR1 LNHDA and CDR2 SQIVND (reference sequence). Trimming took off 5 bases at V and 8 bases at J, with 9 bases between the two ends. CDR3 length: 11 residues. For the CDR3, the DNA is TGTGCCAGTAGTGACGGGATCGGCTACACCTTC. It translates to CASSDGIGYTF. Complete variable domain (other parts from reference TRBV19 and TRBJ1-2): DGGITQSPKYLFRKEGQNVTLSCEQNLNHDAMYWYRQDPGQGLRLIYYSQIVNDFQKGDIAEGYSVSREKKESFPLTVTSAQKNPTAFYLCASSDGIGYTFGSGTRLTVV.

The CDR3 reads CASSQGTAGARYEQYF. The CDR3 DNA is TGTGCCAGCAGCCAGGGTACAGCGGGAGCTCGGTACGAGCAGTACTTC. The chain uses TRBV7-9 and TRBJ2-7; TRBD2 agrees at 8 bases. The CDR3 has 16 amino acids. Germline V gene lookup returns CDR1 SEHNR and CDR2 FQNEAQ (reference sequence). After removal of 5 bases from V and 4 bases from J, the junction contained 13 bases not matched to a gene.

This clone was detected once. J is TRBJ2-3 and V is TRBV28, with 9 positions matching TRBD1. Germline V gene sequence: CDR1 MDHEN, CDR2 SYDVKM. V lost 8 bases to trimming and J lost 7 bases; unmatched junction nucleotides: 13. The CDR3 is 15 residues long. The CDR3 DNA is TGTGCCAGCTCAGAAGCCGGGACAGGGATTAATACGCAGTATTTT. Its translation is CASSEAGTGINTQYF.

This clone was counted a single time. V is TRBV11-1 and J is TRBJ1-5; weak D call: TRBD1 (6 bases). CDR1 is SGHAT and CDR2 is FQDESV in the germline V gene (reference sequence). The CDR3 runs to 18 residues. V was clipped by 2 bases and J by 6 bases, with 23 bases between them. The CDR3 loop reads CASSLFSQTRGYGQPQHF. The CDR3 region has the DNA TGTGCCAGCAGCTTATTTTCCCAGACAAGGGGGTACGGTCAGCCCCAGCATTTT.

V usage is TRBV18 and J usage is TRBJ2-4; D is unresolved. The CDR3 loop spans 17 amino acids. Germline V gene data show CDR1 as KGHSH and CDR2 as LQKENI. With 1 base removed from V and 0 bases from J, the gap between germline ends came to 13 bases. The CDR3 loop is CASSPQGPDLAKNIQYF. CDR3 coding DNA: TGTGCCAGCTCACCACAAGGGCCGGACCTAGCCAAAAACATTCAGTACTTC.

This clone was found once. The chain has TRBV7-8 and TRBJ2-7; 8 bases map to TRBD2. CDR1 is SGHVS, CDR2 FQNEAQ, per germline. After removal of 3 bases from V and 3 bases from J, the junction contained 7 bases not matched to a gene. The CDR3 consists of 15 residues. DNA of the CDR3: TGTGCCAGCAGCTTCCTAGCGGGTCAGATCTACGAGCAGTACTTC. Translation gives CASSFLAGQIYEQYF. The full variable domain, its missing parts supplied by reference TRBV7-8 and TRBJ2-7, is GAGVSQSPRYKVAKRGQDVALRCDPISGHVSLFWYQQALGQGPEFLTYFQNEAQLDKSGLPSDRFFAERPEGSVSTLKIQRTQQEDSAVYLCASSFLAGQIYEQYFGPGTRLTVT.

The V call is TRBV28, the J call TRBJ2-7, with 7 positions matching TRBD1. The CDR3 runs 14 residues. Germline CDR1 reads MDHEN; CDR2 reads SYDVKM. V lost 7 bases to trimming and J lost 3 bases; unmatched junction nucleotides: 9. The CDR3 bases are TGTGCCAGCACTCTCAACAGGGGTCTCTACGAGCAGTACTTC. Translated: CASTLNRGLYEQYF.

The rearrangement joins TRBV5-8 to TRBJ2-1; the match to TRBD1 covers 8 bases. CDR3 length: 15 residues. The junction had 3 bases not matched to a gene; V was cut back by 0 bases and J by 4 bases. Germline assignment: CDR1 SGHTS and CDR2 YDEGEE. The CDR3 region is CASSLDRGSYNEQFF. DNA of the CDR3: TGTGCCAGCAGCTTGGACAGGGGGTCATACAATGAGCAGTTCTTC.

The chain combines TRBV6-6 with TRBJ1-2, with D possibly being TRBD1 (5 bases). Per germline, CDR1 MNHNY and CDR2 SVGAGI (reference sequence). The CDR3 is 13 residues long. Trimming took off 6 bases at V and 6 bases at J, with 14 bases between the two ends. The CDR3 nucleotides read TGTGCCAGCAGGGGGACCACGGGGGATGGCTACACCTTC. This translates into CASRGTTGDGYTF.

V usage is TRBV4-1 and J usage is TRBJ1-4, with no clear D. Germline assignment: CDR1 MGHRA and CDR2 YSYEKL. V lost 4 bases and J 6 bases, leaving 15 bases between the germline ends. The length of the CDR3 is 15 residues. The CDR3 region has the DNA TGCGCCAGCAGCCTCAGCAGACTAGCGGATGAAAAACTGTTTTTT. It specifies CASSLSRLADEKLFF.

The chain recombines TRBV2 with TRBJ2-1; 9 positions agree with TRBD2. Germline-derived CDR1 and CDR2 are SNHLY and FYNNEI. The CDR3 sequence is 15 residues long. After removal of 2 bases from V and 10 bases from J, the junction contained 9 bases not matched to a gene. CDR3 DNA sequence: TGTGCCAGCAGTGAATGGCGGGAGGGGGCTGAAGAGCAGTTCTTC. Encoded protein: CASSEWREGAEEQFF. Supplemented by reference TRBV2 and TRBJ2-1, the full variable domain reads EPEVTQTPSHQVTQMGQEVILRCVPISNHLYFYWYRQILGQKVEFLVSFYNNEISEKSEIFDDQFSVERPDGSNFTLKIRSTKLEDSAMYFCASSEWREGAEEQFFGPGTRLTVL.

The chain joins TRBV7-2 to TRBJ2-7; D perhaps matches TRBD1 (5 bases). Germline V gene data show CDR1 as SGHTA and CDR2 as FQGNSA. This CDR3 comprises 14 residues. Deletions cut 0 bases from V and 3 bases from J, with 9 bases between. The DNA for the CDR3 is TGTGCCAGCAGCTTAGCGAGTCAGGGCTACGAGCAGTACTTC. Protein product: CASSLASQGYEQYF.

In DNA, the CDR3 is TGTGCCAGCAGCTCGCCGGACGAAAAAGCTTTCTTT. This gives the protein CASSSPDEKAFF. The J gene is TRBJ1-1, the V gene TRBV11-2; no clear D gene. The CDR3 is 12 residues long. Trimming took off 4 bases at V and 9 bases at J, with 12 bases between the two ends. Germline loops: CDR1 SGHAT, CDR2 FQNNGV. Filled out from reference TRBV11-2 and TRBJ1-1, the complete variable domain reads EAGVAQSPRYKIIEKRQSVAFWCNPISGHATLYWYQQILGQGPKLLIQFQNNGVVDDSQLPKDRFSAERLKGVDSTLKIQPAKLEDSAVYLCASSSPDEKAFFGQGTRLTVV.

The chain recombines TRBV5-5 with TRBJ1-2; D remains ambiguous. Germline V lookup: CDR1 SGHKS, CDR2 YYEKEE (reference sequence). The germline V and J ends were trimmed by 0 bases and 2 bases, with 8 bases remaining between them. The CDR3 is 14 residues long. The CDR3 is CASSLAGTNYGYTF. As DNA, the CDR3 is TGTGCCAGCAGCTTGGCGGGTACCAACTATGGCTACACCTTC. The variable domain in full, with the rest retrieved from reference TRBV5-5 and TRBJ1-2, is DAGVTQSPTHLIKTRGQQVTLRCSPISGHKSVSWYQQVLGQGPQFIFQYYEKEERGRGNFPDRFSARQFPNYSSELNVNALLLGDSALYLCASSLAGTNYGYTFGSGTRLTVV.

V gene TRBV5-1 combines with J gene TRBJ2-5; no firm D call. V lost 3 bases to trimming and J lost 3 bases, with 9 bases between them. Germline V gene data show CDR1 as SGHRS and CDR2 as YFSETQ. The CDR3 sequence is 13 residues long. The CDR3: CASSYRREETQYF. The DNA for the CDR3 is TGCGCCAGCAGCTATCGGCGAGAAGAGACCCAGTACTTC.

V gene TRBV5-1 combines with J gene TRBJ1-5; perhaps TRBD1 as D (6 bases). V was shortened by 0 bases and J by 0 bases, with 10 bases between the two germline ends. CDR1 and CDR2 from the germline V gene are SGHRS and YFSETQ. This CDR3 has 16 residues. The CDR3 DNA follows: TGCGCCAGCAGCTTGGGGGACACCTATAGCAATCAGCCCCAGCATTTT. Translating it yields CASSLGDTYSNQPQHF.